These T cell receptor beta chains were read from a single sample in a study of OX40 agonist ivuxolimab in advanced cancers. Only in-frame clones appear in the TCRdb table, and some are missing; sequencing was by immunoSEQ multiplex PCR. The data show 40,000 to 60,000 clones, around 90% seen once. The sample here was CD4+ or CD8+ T cells sorted from blood, taken in a trial of the OX40 agonist ivuxolimab. These receptors were taken from an adult with an advanced solid tumor such as melanoma, head and neck, liver or kidney cancer. Both conserved end residues are part of each CDR3. A D gene is named only where the DNA matches it firmly. Not all rows give a size; the values are once, few, many and, for expanded clones, a class.

size | J | D | V | CDR3 | DNA
- | TRBJ1-1 | TRBD1 | TRBV28 | CASSSGQGAEAFF | TGTGCCAGCAGTTCGGGACAGGGGGCGGAAGCTTTCTTT
once | TRBJ2-3 | TRBD2 | TRBV6-4 | CASSDSPPSGRGTDTQYF | TGTGCCAGCAGTGACTCCCCCCCTAGCGGGAGGGGCACAGATACGCAGTATTTT
- | TRBJ2-7 | - | TRBV25-1 | CASSANRDILPYEQYF | TGTGCCAGCAGTGCCAACCGGGACATACTGCCCTACGAGCAGTACTTC
- | TRBJ2-7 | - | TRBV11-2 | CASSLARGLTYEQYF | TGTGCCAGCAGCTTAGCTCGAGGACTCACCTACGAGCAGTACTTC
- | TRBJ1-5 | - | TRBV19 | CASSIDRPRGSNQPQHF | TGTGCCAGTAGTATAGATCGCCCCAGGGGCAGCAATCAGCCCCAGCATTTT
- | TRBJ1-1 | - | TRBV5-6 | CASSAQGITEAFF | TGTGCCAGCAGTGCTCAGGGGATCACTGAAGCTTTCTTT
- | TRBJ1-1 | - | TRBV6-5 | CASSYQTGTEAFF | TGTGCCAGCAGTTACCAGACAGGCACTGAAGCTTTCTTT
- | TRBJ2-5 | TRBD1 | TRBV27 | CASSKGGLGTQYF | TGTGCCAGCAGCAAAGGGGGCTTGGGGACCCAGTACTTC
once | TRBJ2-7 | - | TRBV28 | CASRPRTAGSYEQYF | TGTGCCAGCAGACCTCGGACAGCAGGATCCTACGAGCAGTACTTC
- | TRBJ1-1 | - | TRBV6-1 | CASSRGNTEAFF | TGTGCCAGCTCGAGGGGAAACACTGAAGCTTTCTTT
- | TRBJ2-3 | TRBD2 | TRBV30 | CAWSVTRTSGGRDTQYF | TGTGCCTGGAGTGTCACCCGGACTAGCGGGGGGCGGGATACGCAGTATTTT
- | TRBJ2-7 | - | TRBV7-2 | CASSPASYEQYF | TGTGCCAGCAGCCCGGCCTCCTACGAGCAGTACTTC
once | TRBJ2-3 | TRBD2 | TRBV2 | CASRPSGANTDTQYF | TGTGCCAGCAGGCCTAGCGGGGCCAACACAGATACGCAGTATTTT
- | TRBJ1-5 | TRBD1 | TRBV29-1 | CSVVTGPSQPQHF | TGCAGCGTTGTGACAGGGCCAAGCCAGCCCCAGCATTTT
few | TRBJ1-2 | - | TRBV20-1 | CSARGTYGYTF | TGCAGTGCTAGAGGAACCTATGGCTACACCTTC
- | TRBJ1-4 | - | TRBV12-5 | CASGSGGYEKLFF | TGTGCTAGTGGTTCGGGGGGATATGAAAAACTGTTTTTT
- | TRBJ2-1 | - | TRBV15 | CATSPRGQYNEQFF | TGTGCCACCAGCCCCAGAGGGCAGTACAATGAGCAGTTCTTC
- | TRBJ2-7 | - | TRBV27 | CASSLSYEDSRGRQQYF | TGTGCCAGCAGTTTATCGTATGAGGACTCCCGTGGCCGCCAGCAGTACTTC
once | TRBJ2-1 | - | TRBV21-1 | CASPAKVLASHNEQFF | TGTGCCAGCCCAGCAAAAGTCCTAGCTTCCCACAATGAGCAGTTCTTC
- | TRBJ2-3 | TRBD2 | TRBV10-3 | CAISEEETGGKTQYF | TGTGCCATCAGTGAGGAGGAGACGGGAGGAAAGACGCAGTATTTT
- | TRBJ1-5 | - | TRBV7-9 | CASSTRGEQPQHF | TGTGCCAGCAGCACCAGGGGAGAGCAGCCCCAGCATTTT
- | TRBJ2-1 | TRBD2 | TRBV7-9 | CASSFKGTSGNEQFF | TGTGCCAGCAGCTTCAAAGGGACTAGCGGGAATGAGCAGTTCTTC